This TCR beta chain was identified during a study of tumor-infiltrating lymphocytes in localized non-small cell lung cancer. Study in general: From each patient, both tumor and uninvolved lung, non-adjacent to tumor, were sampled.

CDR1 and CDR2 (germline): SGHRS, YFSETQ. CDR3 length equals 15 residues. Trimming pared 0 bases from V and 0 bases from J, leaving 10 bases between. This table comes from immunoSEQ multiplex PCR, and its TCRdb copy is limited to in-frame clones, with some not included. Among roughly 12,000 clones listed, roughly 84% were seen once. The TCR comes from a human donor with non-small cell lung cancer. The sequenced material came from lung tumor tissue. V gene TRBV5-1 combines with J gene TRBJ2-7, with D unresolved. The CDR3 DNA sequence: TGCGCCAGCAGCTTGGGACTCTCGAGCTCCTACGAGCAGTACTTC. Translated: CASSLGLSSSYEQYF.